Presented here are 30 T cell receptor beta chains from one specimen sequenced in a study of molecular identifiers for immune sequencing clone quantification. TCRdb re-derived calls from the PCR reads in MiXCR, one entry per CDR3 protein. Of 250,000 to 400,000 distinct CDR3 sequences in the sample, about 22% were seen once. Sequencing was carried out using naive CD8+ T cells from blood, with Jurkat cell RNA spiked in. The subset here: FACS-sorted CD8+CD4-CCR7+CD45RA+ naive T cells. The receptors originated from a human donor in good health. Some libraries in this study had Jurkat cell RNA spiked in.

This chain joins TRBV20-1 and TRBJ2-3, with 10 bases that match TRBD2. This CDR3 region has 18 residues. Looked up from germline, CDR1 is DFQATT and CDR2 is SNEGSKA (reference sequence). J lost 4 bases, V lost 1 base, and 14 bases had no gene match. CDR3 loop: CSARGLSIGGTSADTQYF. The DNA of the CDR3 is TGCAGTGCTAGAGGTCTTTCTATCGGGGGGACTAGCGCAGATACGCAGTATTTT.

This clonotype showed up just a few times. The chain employs TRBV3-1 and TRBJ2-7, with TRBD1 identical over 8 bases. The trim removed 3 bases at V and 0 bases at J, leaving 4 bases unmatched. The CDR3 is 15 residues long. CDR1 LGHDT and CDR2 YNNKEL come from the germline V gene (reference sequence). The CDR3 loop is CASSHPGTGSYEQYF. CDR3 sequence (DNA): TGTGCCAGCAGCCACCCCGGGACAGGCTCCTACGAGCAGTACTTC.

In this sample, this clonotype turned up many times. J is TRBJ2-5 and V is TRBV20-1; a weak D match, TRBD1 (6 bases). From germline, CDR1 is DFQATT and CDR2 SNEGSKA (reference sequence). The CDR3 consists of 13 residues. V dropped 6 bases and J dropped 0 bases, with 11 bases sitting between them. CDR3: CSAKGVYQETQYF. CDR3 coding DNA: TGCAGTGCAAAGGGGGTATACCAAGAGACCCAGTACTTC.

About this clonotype: A much larger clone sits a single nucleotide away, making a read error possible. The CDR3 does not end in the conserved phenylalanine or tryptophan, so this is likely a read error. The V gene is TRBV13, the J gene TRBJ1-3, with 10 bases that match TRBD1. Germline CDR1 PRHDT, CDR2 FYEKMQ (reference sequence). The CDR3 is made up of 16 amino acids. J gave up 2 bases and V 3 bases, and 4 bases lay outside the gene matches. Here the CDR3 reads CASSLGTGAPGNTIYL. In nucleotides, the CDR3 is TGTGCCAGCAGCTTGGGGACAGGGGCCCCTGGAAACACCATATATCTT.

This clonotype occurred many times. The chain joins TRBV24-1 to TRBJ2-1; D gene unclear. The V end was cut by 3 bases, the J end by 6 bases, with 5 bases between. The CDR3 length is 12 residues. Germline V gene sequence: CDR1 KGHDR, CDR2 SFDVKD. In DNA form, the CDR3 reads TGTGCCACCAGTGATCTGGGCAATGAGCAGTTCTTC. It yields the protein CATSDLGNEQFF.

This clonotype has at least ten counts. In nucleotides, the CDR3 is TGTGCCAGTACCATAGACCCCTCGGCAGATACGCAGTATTTT. It is translated as CASTIDPSADTQYF. The gene calls are TRBV19 and TRBJ2-3, with D hard to call. The CDR3 spans 14 residues. The germline gives CDR1 LNHDA, CDR2 SQIVND (reference sequence). Trimming pared 7 bases from V and 4 bases from J, leaving 15 bases between. Using reference TRBV19 and TRBJ2-3 for the parts outside the CDR3, the full variable domain is DGGITQSPKYLFRKEGQNVTLSCEQNLNHDAMYWYRQDPGQGLRLIYYSQIVNDFQKGDIAEGYSVSREKKESFPLTVTSAQKNPTAFYLCASTIDPSADTQYFGPGTRLTVL.

This clonotype was observed a few times. One end of the junction varies from germline; a read error may be responsible. The V and J genes are TRBV7-9 and TRBJ2-6, with TRBD1 matching over 8 bases. The CDR3 runs 18 residues. From germline, CDR1 is SEHNR and CDR2 FQNEAQ (reference sequence). The CDR3 DNA follows: TGTGCCAGCAGCTTAGCGGACAGGGCCCACTCTGGGGCCGACGTCCTGACTTTC. Its translation: CASSLADRAHSGADVLTF.

Note on this clonotype: A clone one base away is much larger, so this may be a read error. V is TRBV7-9 and J is TRBJ1-1, with 11 bases fitting TRBD1. V trimming: 1 base; J trimming: 11 bases; junction bases outside the gene matches: 9. This CDR3 spans 15 amino acids. The V gene's germline CDR1 is SEHNR and CDR2 FQNEAQ (reference sequence). CDR3 sequence reads: CASSLGGQGAGYAFF. The CDR3, as DNA: TGTGCCAGCAGCTTAGGAGGACAGGGGGCGGGGTATGCTTTCTTT.

This clonotype appeared a few times. V and J are TRBV14 and TRBJ2-7; D tentatively fits TRBD1 or TRBD2 (6 bases each). Trimming left V 0 bases short and J 6 bases short, with 21 bases between. The V gene's germline CDR1 is SGHDN and CDR2 FVKESK. This CDR3 region has 17 residues. CDR3 sequence: CASSQDRGQADSGEQYF. The CDR3 DNA reads as TGTGCCAGCAGCCAAGATCGGGGGCAGGCCGACTCCGGCGAGCAGTACTTC.

This clonotype was detected ten times or more. V gene TRBV28 combines with J gene TRBJ1-6; unclear D gene. CDR3 length: 14 residues. V was pared by 5 bases and J by 4 bases, with 9 bases between. Germline lookup yields CDR1 MDHEN and CDR2 SYDVKM. The CDR3 DNA reads as TGTGCCAGCAGTGGGGAGGCGTATAATTCACCCCTCCACTTT. This gives the protein CASSGEAYNSPLHF.

This clonotype was seen at least ten times. This chain joins TRBV25-1 and TRBJ2-4, with D uncertain. The CDR3 has 13 residues. V lost 4 bases, J lost 5 bases, and 9 bases lay in between. Germline loops: CDR1 MGHDK, CDR2 SYGVNS. The CDR3 loop is CASSGGMENIQYF. The CDR3 DNA is TGTGCCAGCAGTGGGGGTATGGAAAACATTCAGTACTTC.

Remarks on this clonotype: This may be a read error: a much more frequent sequence differs by one nucleotide. This rearrangement joins TRBV6-5 to TRBJ1-1, with D maybe TRBD1 (5 bases). Looked up from germline, CDR1 is MNHEY and CDR2 is SVGAGI. The length of the CDR3 is 15 residues. CDR3 sequence (DNA): TGTGCCAGCGGTTACTACGGGGGATTGAACACTGAAGCTTTCTTT. Protein product: CASGYYGGLNTEAFF.

V gene TRBV4-1 combines with J gene TRBJ2-7; D is tentatively TRBD1 or TRBD2 (5 bases each). Germline CDR1 and CDR2: MGHRA and YSYEKL. V lost 2 bases, J lost 7 bases, and 12 bases lay in between. The CDR3 length is 13 residues. CDR3 region: CASSQPQGVEQYF. The CDR3 nucleotides read TGCGCCAGCAGCCAACCCCAGGGAGTGGAGCAGTACTTC.

This clonotype has a count of ten or more. This rearrangement joins TRBV7-8 to TRBJ2-1; D possibly matches TRBD1 or TRBD2 (5 bases each). The CDR3 loop spans 16 amino acids. The ends were cut back, 1 base at V and 2 bases at J, with 12 bases in the middle. Germline V gene sequence: CDR1 SGHVS, CDR2 FQNEAQ. As DNA, the CDR3 is TGTGCCAGCAGCTTAGTAGGTCGGGGACCCTACAATGAGCAGTTCTTC. Translating gives CASSLVGRGPYNEQFF.

Many counts were recorded for this clonotype. This chain joins TRBV9 and TRBJ2-6; no firm D call. In germline, CDR1 is SGDLS, CDR2 YYNGEE. This CDR3 is 14 amino acids long. Trimming pared 7 bases from V and 0 bases from J, leaving 8 bases between. The CDR3 DNA sequence: TGTGCCAGCGAGGAATTCTCTGGGGCCAACGTCCTGACTTTC. Translating it yields CASEEFSGANVLTF.

This clonotype was counted at least ten times. V and J are TRBV7-9 and TRBJ1-4; D ambiguous. The CDR3 extends over 16 amino acids. CDR1 and CDR2 from the germline V gene are SEHNR and FQNEAQ (reference sequence). V dropped 4 bases and J dropped 0 bases, with 12 bases sitting between them. CDR3 sequence: CASSSAQKATNEKLFF. CDR3 bases: TGTGCCAGCAGCTCCGCCCAGAAGGCAACTAATGAAAAACTGTTTTTT.

Details on this clonotype: A junction boundary mismatches the germline segment, possibly from a read error. The rearrangement links TRBV7-7 to TRBJ2-5; the D gene is possibly TRBD1 (6 bases). Germline V CDR1 and CDR2: SSHAT, FNYEAQ (reference sequence). The CDR3 extends over 17 amino acids. The CDR3 DNA reads TGTGCTAGCAGCTTAACTATCGAGGGGGTTGTAAGAGAGACCCAGTACTTC. Translating gives CASSLTIEGVVRETQYF.

This clonotype was found a few times. The V call is TRBV19, the J call TRBJ2-5; D is ambiguous. CDR1 is LNHDA, CDR2 SQIVND, per germline (reference sequence). This CDR3 region has 13 residues. V was shortened by 3 bases and J by 4 bases, with 9 bases between the two germline ends. The CDR3 bases are TGTGCCAGTAGTATTAGAGACACAGAGACCCAGTACTTC. Its translation: CASSIRDTETQYF.

Notes on this clonotype: The conserved final phenylalanine or tryptophan is absent from the CDR3, which likely points to a read error. The gene calls are TRBV7-2 and TRBJ2-2; D possibly uses TRBD1 or TRBD2 (5 bases each). The CDR3 is 14 residues long. Trimming took off 5 bases at V and 7 bases at J, with 14 bases between the two ends. CDR1 SGHTA and CDR2 FQGNSA come from the germline V gene. The CDR3 DNA follows: TGTGCCAGCAGCGCCGGGACCCTTGGCGGGGAGCTGTTTCTT. It is translated as CASSAGTLGGELFL.

This clonotype turned up a few times. The rearrangement joins TRBV18 to TRBJ2-4; 9 bases match TRBD2. The germline V gene encodes CDR1 KGHSH and CDR2 LQKENI. The CDR3 loop spans 15 amino acids. Losses at the gene ends were 6 bases for V and 2 bases for J; bases not matched to a gene: 5. The CDR3 region is CASSPSGESKNIQYF. As DNA, the CDR3 is TGTGCCAGCTCTCCTAGCGGGGAGTCCAAAAACATTCAGTACTTC.

With respect to this clonotype: This may be a read error: a much more frequent sequence differs by one nucleotide. The chain links TRBV9 to TRBJ1-3, with 12 bases matching TRBD1. Germline V gene sequence: CDR1 SGDLS, CDR2 YYNGEE. The CDR3 loop spans 18 amino acids. CDR3 sequence: CASSASGTGGLSGDTIYF. The CDR3 region has the DNA TGTGCCAGCAGCGCGTCCGGGACAGGGGGCTTATCTGGAGACACCATATATTTT.

The chain carries TRBV2 and TRBJ2-7, with 7 bases lining up with TRBD2. The trim removed 0 bases at V and 4 bases at J, leaving 9 bases unmatched. Germline V gives CDR1 SNHLY, CDR2 FYNNEI. The CDR3 covers 16 residues. Written as DNA, the CDR3 is TGTGCCAGCAGTGAAGCGATTGGACTAGTCCTGTACGAGCAGTACTTC. Its protein product is CASSEAIGLVLYEQYF. Based on the CDR3 plus reference TRBV2 and TRBJ2-7, the full variable domain is EPEVTQTPSHQVTQMGQEVILRCVPISNHLYFYWYRQILGQKVEFLVSFYNNEISEKSEIFDDQFSVERPDGSNFTLKIRSTKLEDSAMYFCASSEAIGLVLYEQYFGPGTRLTVT.

This clonotype came up a few times. The rearrangement uses TRBV6-2 or TRBV6-3 and TRBJ2-3; D is perhaps TRBD1 (6 bases). The V and J ends lost 5 bases and 4 bases respectively, with 19 bases between them. Germline V gene data show CDR1 as MNHEY and CDR2 as SVGEGT. This CDR3 comprises 16 residues. The CDR3 region is CASSPPQGWDADTQYF. The CDR3 bases are TGTGCCAGCAGTCCACCACAGGGTTGGGACGCAGATACGCAGTATTTT.

This clonotype was counted at least ten times. The J gene is TRBJ2-6, the V gene TRBV4-3; the D gene is possibly TRBD1 (6 bases). Germline V gives CDR1 LGHNA, CDR2 YSLEER. This CDR3 is built from 15 residues. Trimming pared 0 bases from V and 5 bases from J, leaving 8 bases between. CDR3 sequence: CASSQEGAWANVLTF. The CDR3 coding sequence is TGCGCCAGCAGCCAAGAGGGGGCCTGGGCCAACGTCCTGACTTTC.

Points on this clonotype: A much more abundant neighbour one base away suggests this may be a read error. The chain links TRBV7-9 to TRBJ2-1, with D possibly matching TRBD2 (5 bases). The germline CDR1 and CDR2 sequences are SEHNR and FQNEAQ (reference sequence). This CDR3 spans 13 amino acids. The CDR3 DNA reads TGTGCCAGCAGCCACCCGGGGAGCAATGAGCGGTTCTTC. Protein product: CASSHPGSNERFF.

For this clonotype: This may be a read error: a much more frequent sequence differs by one nucleotide. Lacking the conserved final phenylalanine or tryptophan, this CDR3 likely reflects a read error. This chain joins TRBV6-5 and TRBJ1-5, with D perhaps matching TRBD1 (6 bases). V lost 6 bases and J 2 bases, leaving 11 bases between the germline ends. Germline V lookup: CDR1 MNHEY, CDR2 SVGAGI. The CDR3 contains 14 residues. The chain's CDR3 is CASSPGHGNQPQHL. The CDR3 DNA follows: TGTGCCAGCAGCCCGGGACACGGCAATCAGCCCCAGCATCTT.

The genes are TRBV3-1 and TRBJ2-4, with D unresolved. Germline V gene data show CDR1 as LGHDT and CDR2 as YNNKEL (reference sequence). V was trimmed by 4 bases and J by 0 bases, leaving 7 bases between them. The CDR3 totals 14 residues. The CDR3 is CASSPALAKNIQYF. The CDR3 DNA reads as TGTGCCAGCAGCCCGGCCCTAGCCAAAAACATTCAGTACTTC.

At least ten counts were recorded for this clonotype. The rearrangement uses TRBV12-3 or TRBV12-4 and TRBJ2-3, with D perhaps given as TRBD1 or TRBD2 (6 bases each). This CDR3 region has 15 residues. Between the trimmed V and J ends, which lost 3 bases and 2 bases, there was a span of 12 bases. The CDR3 DNA sequence: TGTGCCAGCAGTTTTGGAGGGGGGACCACAGATACGCAGTATTTT. Translated: CASSFGGGTTDTQYF.

A word on this clonotype: A much larger clone is a single base away; this may be a read error. CDR3 nucleotide sequence: TGTGCCAGCAGCTTCCCGACAGGCCCGCAAAAACTGTTTTTT. Translated, it gives CASSFPTGPQKLFF. The genes are TRBV7-9 and TRBJ1-4, with a possible D match to TRBD1 (6 bases). The CDR3 loop spans 14 amino acids. The germline V gene encodes CDR1 SEHNR and CDR2 FQNEAQ (reference sequence). V lost 3 bases, J lost 9 bases, and 14 bases lay in between.

A remark on this clonotype: This may be a read error, as it is one base from a much larger clone. DNA for the CDR3: TGTGCCAGTAGTATAGTTGGGGTCAGCACAGATACGCAGTGTTTT. Its translation: CASSIVGVSTDTQCF. This chain uses TRBV19 with TRBJ2-3, with D unclear. The germline CDR1 and CDR2 sequences are LNHDA and SQIVND (reference sequence). The CDR3 runs 15 residues.